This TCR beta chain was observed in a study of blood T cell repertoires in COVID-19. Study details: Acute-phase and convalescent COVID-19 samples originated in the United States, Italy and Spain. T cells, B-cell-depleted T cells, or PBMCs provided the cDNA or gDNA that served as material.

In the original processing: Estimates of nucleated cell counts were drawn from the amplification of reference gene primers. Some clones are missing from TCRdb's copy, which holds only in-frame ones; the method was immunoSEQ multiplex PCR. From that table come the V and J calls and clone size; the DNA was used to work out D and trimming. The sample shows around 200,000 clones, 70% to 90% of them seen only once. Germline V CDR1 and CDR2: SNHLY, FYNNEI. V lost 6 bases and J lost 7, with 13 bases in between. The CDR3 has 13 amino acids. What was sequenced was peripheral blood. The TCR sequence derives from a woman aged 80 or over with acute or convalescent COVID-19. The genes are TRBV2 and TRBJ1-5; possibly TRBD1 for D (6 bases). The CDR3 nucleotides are TGTGCCAGCAGACACAGGGTTGGACAGCCCCAGCATTTT. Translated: CASRHRVGQPQHF.